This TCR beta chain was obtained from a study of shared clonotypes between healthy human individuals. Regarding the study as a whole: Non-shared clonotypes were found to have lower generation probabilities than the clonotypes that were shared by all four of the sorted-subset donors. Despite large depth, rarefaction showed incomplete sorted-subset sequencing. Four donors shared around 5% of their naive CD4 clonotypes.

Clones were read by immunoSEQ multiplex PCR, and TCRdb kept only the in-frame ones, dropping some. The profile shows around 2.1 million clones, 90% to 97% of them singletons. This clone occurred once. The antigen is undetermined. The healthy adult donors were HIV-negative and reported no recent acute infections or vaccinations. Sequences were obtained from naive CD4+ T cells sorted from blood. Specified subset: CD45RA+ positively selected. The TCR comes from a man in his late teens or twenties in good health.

DNA for the CDR3: TGTGCCAGCAGATACGGAGAGACCCAGTACTTC. It yields the protein CASRYGETQYF. The chain uses TRBV5-5 and TRBJ2-5; D not certain. There are 11 residues in the CDR3. V shed 5 bases and J shed 4 bases, with 6 bases lying between them. Germline V gives CDR1 SGHKS, CDR2 YYEKEE (reference sequence).